The 21 T cell receptor beta chains reported below all come from one sample, sequenced in a study of T cell responses to AZD1222 COVID-19 vaccine. The data were produced by immunoSEQ multiplex PCR, yet TCRdb's version contains in-frame clones alone and is incomplete. The table lists some 180,000 clones, roughly 92% of them singletons. The sample was peripheral blood, taken on day 0 of AZD1222 vaccination. These TCRs come from an adult in good health.

This rearrangement joins TRBV5-1 to TRBJ2-3, with D perhaps TRBD1 (5 bases). The CDR3 spans 14 residues. V lost 4 bases and J lost 0, with 9 bases in between. Germline V gives CDR1 SGHRS, CDR2 YFSETQ. The CDR3 DNA reads as TGCGCCAGCAGCGACGGACACAGCACAGATACGCAGTATTTT. Residues: CASSDGHSTDTQYF.

This chain connects TRBV10-3 to TRBJ2-1; 10 bases agree with TRBD2. The CDR3 is 14 amino acids. CDR1 ENHRY and CDR2 SYGVKD come from the germline V gene. The J segment lost 7 bases and the V segment lost 6 bases, leaving 6 bases of the junction unmatched. For the CDR3, the DNA is TGTGCCATCAGCCCGGGACTAGCGTCTAATGAGCAGTTCTTC. Protein: CAISPGLASNEQFF.

This sequence joins TRBV6-5 and TRBJ1-4, with D unclear. V was cut by 3 bases and J by 4 bases, with 12 bases left in between. This CDR3 has 15 residues. CDR1 MNHEY and CDR2 SVGAGI come from the germline V gene. Here the CDR3 reads CASSYIMPVNEKLFF. The CDR3 coding sequence is TGTGCCAGCAGTTATATTATGCCGGTTAATGAAAAACTGTTTTTT.

The V gene is TRBV6-5, the J gene TRBJ2-7; TRBD1 matches at 9 bases. Trimming took 2 bases from V and 9 from J; bases not matched to a gene: 2. There are 12 residues in the CDR3. Germline V gene sequence: CDR1 MNHEY, CDR2 SVGAGI. CDR3 residues: CASSYGDRAQYF. The CDR3 DNA sequence: TGTGCCAGCAGTTACGGGGACAGGGCGCAGTACTTC.

The rearrangement links TRBV4-2 to TRBJ2-7; 11 positions agree with TRBD1. The CDR3 has 19 residues. The V and J ends lost 1 base and 1 base, in that order; junction bases with no gene match: 12. The germline V gene encodes CDR1 LGHNA and CDR2 YNFKEQ. This CDR3 reads CASSQVGIRGQGGSYEQYF. Here the CDR3 DNA reads TGTGCCAGCAGCCAAGTTGGTATTAGGGGACAGGGGGGTTCCTACGAGCAGTACTTC.

This clone was picked up a small number of times. This chain uses TRBV5-1 with TRBJ2-3; TRBD2 is a possible D gene (5 bases). Germline CDR1 and CDR2: SGHRS and YFSETQ. The CDR3 has 16 residues. V was trimmed by 2 bases and J by 6 bases, leaving 19 bases between them. This chain's CDR3 is CASSFGLNQYEDTQYF. CDR3 bases: TGCGCCAGCAGCTTCGGACTGAACCAATACGAGGATACGCAGTATTTT.

This sequence joins TRBV2 and TRBJ2-2; weak D call: TRBD2 (6 bases). The V end was cut by 6 bases, the J end by 1 base, with 6 bases between. This CDR3 spans 13 amino acids. Germline V gene data show CDR1 as SNHLY and CDR2 as FYNNEI. The CDR3 sequence: CASREGNTGELFF. The CDR3 DNA reads as TGTGCCAGCAGGGAGGGGAACACCGGGGAGCTGTTTTTT.

The rearrangement links TRBV18 to TRBJ1-2, with TRBD1 matching over 9 bases. Trimming took 5 bases from V and 3 from J; bases not matched to a gene: 7. The V gene's germline CDR1 is KGHSH and CDR2 LQKENI. The CDR3 loop spans 15 amino acids. CDR3 bases: TGTGCCAGCTCAGAACAGGGGGCGCTTGACTATGGCTACACCTTC. Its translation: CASSEQGALDYGYTF.

This clone was seen just once. The chain has TRBV7-9 and TRBJ2-2, with D unresolved. This CDR3 spans 13 amino acids. CDR1 and CDR2 (germline): SEHNR, FQNEAQ (reference sequence). V was cut by 7 bases and J by 5 bases, with 11 bases left in between. The CDR3 protein is CASIVLGTGELFF. DNA of the CDR3: TGTGCCAGCATCGTGCTGGGGACCGGGGAGCTGTTTTTT.

V is TRBV19 and J is TRBJ1-2; D perhaps matches TRBD1 (6 bases). The CDR3 spans 13 residues. V was shortened by 5 bases and J by 8 bases, with 15 bases between the two germline ends. Germline values: CDR1 LNHDA, CDR2 SQIVND (reference sequence). The CDR3 sequence is CASSRQGSGGYTF. The CDR3 nucleotides are TGTGCCAGTAGTCGCCAGGGGTCGGGAGGCTACACCTTC.

The chain recombines TRBV7-9 with TRBJ2-7; 10 bases line up with TRBD1. The V gene end was trimmed by 5 bases and the J gene end by 4 bases; junction bases not matched to a gene: 8. This CDR3 region has 15 residues. The germline gives CDR1 SEHNR, CDR2 FQNEAQ (reference sequence). CDR3 sequence reads: CASSARDRGLYEQYF. The CDR3 DNA reads as TGTGCCAGCAGCGCCCGGGACAGGGGATTATACGAGCAGTACTTC.

V usage is TRBV2 and J usage is TRBJ1-5; 9 positions match TRBD1. From germline, CDR1 is SNHLY and CDR2 FYNNEI. Trimming at V came to 3 bases and at J to 2 bases, leaving 2 bases not matched to a gene. The CDR3 is 15 residues long. The CDR3 here is CASSDRTGGNQPQHF. The CDR3 DNA reads TGTGCCAGCAGTGACAGGACAGGGGGCAATCAGCCCCAGCATTTT.

The chain carries TRBV27 and TRBJ2-2, with 11 bases lining up with TRBD2. The CDR3 extends over 17 amino acids. The germline V gene has CDR1 MNHEY and CDR2 SMNVEV (reference sequence). Germline trimming cut 8 bases from V and 3 bases from J; bases unmatched to any gene: 11. The CDR3 sequence is CASGRLAGMSDTGELFF. The CDR3 nucleotides are TGTGCCAGCGGGAGACTAGCGGGAATGTCGGACACCGGGGAGCTGTTTTTT.

V usage is TRBV18 and J usage is TRBJ1-1; D not certain. The germline V gene encodes CDR1 KGHSH and CDR2 LQKENI. V was clipped by 3 bases and J by 2 bases, with 7 bases between them. The CDR3 spans 13 residues. The CDR3 protein is CASSPLDNTEAFF. CDR3 sequence (DNA): TGTGCCAGCTCACCTTTGGACAACACTGAAGCTTTCTTT.

The chain has TRBV18 and TRBJ1-1; tentatively, D is TRBD1 (6 bases). Between the trimmed V and J ends, which lost 6 bases and 6 bases, there was a span of 14 bases. Germline CDR1 is KGHSH and CDR2 is LQKENI. This CDR3 has 13 amino acids. CDR3 bases: TGTGCCAGCTCGACAGGTGGGGGTTCTGAAGCTTTCTTT. This codes for CASSTGGGSEAFF.

CDR3: CASSDSYNSPLHF. CDR3 nucleotides: TGTGCCAGCAGTGACTCCTATAATTCACCCCTCCACTTT. The chain combines TRBV25-1 with TRBJ1-6; D is unresolved. The length of the CDR3 is 13 residues. V lost 3 bases and J 0 bases, leaving 0 bases between the germline ends. Germline V CDR1 and CDR2: MGHDK, SYGVNS.

The genes are TRBV9 and TRBJ2-3; 11 bases align to TRBD2. The CDR3 contains 15 residues. V shed 4 bases and J 6 bases; nucleotides not matched to a gene: 7. In germline, CDR1 is SGDLS, CDR2 YYNGEE. For the CDR3, the DNA is TGTGCCAGCAGCCAACTAGCGGGGGTGTACGATACGCAGTATTTT. The encoded protein is CASSQLAGVYDTQYF.

This clone has just one count. The chain uses TRBV2 and TRBJ1-2; D is possibly TRBD1 (5 bases). CDR3 length equals 13 residues. Germline lookup yields CDR1 SNHLY and CDR2 FYNNEI. Deletions cut 6 bases from V and 2 bases from J, with 10 bases between. CDR3 loop: CASSQQENYGYTF. The CDR3 nucleotides are TGTGCCAGCAGCCAACAGGAAAACTATGGCTACACCTTC. The variable domain in full, with the rest retrieved from reference TRBV2 and TRBJ1-2, is EPEVTQTPSHQVTQMGQEVILRCVPISNHLYFYWYRQILGQKVEFLVSFYNNEISEKSEIFDDQFSVERPDGSNFTLKIRSTKLEDSAMYFCASSQQENYGYTFGSGTRLTVV.

The count of this clone is one. The chain uses TRBV12-3 or TRBV12-4 and TRBJ2-1; the match to TRBD2 covers 12 bases. The CDR3 totals 13 residues. The ends lost 6 bases at V and 6 bases at J; junction bases unmatched: 0. Written as DNA, the CDR3 is TGTGCCAGCAGGACTAGCGGGGGCAATGAGCAGTTCTTC. Encoded protein: CASRTSGGNEQFF.

The chain has TRBV30 and TRBJ1-6; the match to TRBD1 covers 7 bases. The CDR3 covers 12 residues. Germline V gives CDR1 GTSNPN, CDR2 SVGIG (reference sequence). V shed 5 bases, J shed 8 bases, and the junction held 3 bases outside the gene matches. The CDR3: CAWGRGHSPLHF. CDR3 nucleotide sequence: TGTGCCTGGGGGAGGGGGCATTCACCCCTCCACTTT. The variable domain in full, with the rest retrieved from reference TRBV30 and TRBJ1-6, is SQTIHQWPATLVQPVGSPLSLECTVEGTSNPNLYWYRQAAGRGLQLLFYSVGIGQISSEVPQNLSASRPQDRQFILSSKKLLLSDSGFYLCAWGRGHSPLHFGNGTRLTVT.

The V call is TRBV12-3 or TRBV12-4, the J call TRBJ2-2; D possibly corresponds to TRBD1 (5 bases). Trimming shortened V by 1 base and J by 6 bases, and 6 bases separated the two germline ends. The CDR3 contains 13 residues. CDR3 coding DNA: TGTGCCAGCAGTTTAGGGACACCCGGGGAGCTGTTTTTT. Amino acid sequence: CASSLGTPGELFF.